A single sample is the source of the 3 T cell receptor beta chains below, sequenced in a study of blood T cells in healthy people across ages. The second PCR ran roughly 6 to 11 cycles with a sample-barcoded 5' primer and J-beta primers. TCRdb used MiXCR to reprocess the 5' RACE reads, holding one entry per CDR3 protein. This sample has about 830,000 distinct CDR3 sequences, with 55% to 70% found just once. Sequencing was done on a sample of blood. Every receptor here comes from a man aged 25 to 40 in good health.

The chain employs TRBV28 and TRBJ1-2; no clear D gene. V dropped 6 bases and J dropped 4 bases, with 12 bases sitting between them. Germline CDR1 reads MDHEN; CDR2 reads SYDVKM. The CDR3 length is 13 residues. CDR3 bases: TGTGCCAGCAGATCAGGTTTTAGCTATGGCTACACCTTC. Amino acid sequence: CASRSGFSYGYTF.

The sample holds a few counts of this clonotype. The CDR3 loop is CASSLVLAGSISYNEQFF. The DNA of the CDR3 is TGTGCCAGCAGCTTAGTGCTAGCGGGATCAATCTCCTACAATGAGCAGTTCTTC. The chain uses TRBV5-5 and TRBJ2-1, with TRBD2 matching 9 bases. CDR1 SGHKS and CDR2 YYEKEE come from the germline V gene (reference sequence). CDR3 length equals 18 residues. With V trimmed by 2 bases and J by 0 bases, 9 bases remained unmatched.

There are a few counts of this clonotype. The J gene is TRBJ2-7, the V gene TRBV6-6, with D possibly TRBD2 on 6 matching bases. Germline values: CDR1 MNHNY, CDR2 SVGAGI (reference sequence). The CDR3 runs 11 residues. V was trimmed by 7 bases and J by 6 bases, leaving 10 bases between them. This chain's CDR3 is CASILGGEQYF. The CDR3 bases are TGTGCCAGCATCCTCGGGGGCGAGCAGTACTTC.